This T cell receptor beta chain was captured by sequencing in a study of CD8 T cells in ankylosing spondylitis. General study findings and limits: A TCR beta motif of seven or eight highly homologous variants appeared characteristic of ankylosing spondylitis blood. The authors found the disease-linked clones to be CD8+ and relatively rare in peripheral blood.

This clonotype appeared a few times. What it binds is unknown. The V gene's germline CDR1 is LGHNA and CDR2 YNFKEQ. This CDR3 has 12 residues. Trimming removed 4 bases at V and 5 bases at J, with 6 bases between. TCRdb recomputed calls from the 5' RACE reads with MiXCR, one row per CDR3 protein. This repertoire shows 100,000 to 150,000 distinct CDR3 sequences, roughly 15% found once; its top ten account for 25% to 40%. This TCR derives from a male donor with ankylosing spondylitis. The chain is built from TRBV4-2 and TRBJ2-1; D remains unclear. The sample taken for sequencing was blood, either unsorted or a sorted T cell fraction (not recorded which). The CDR3 loop reads CASSPSNNEQFF. The CDR3 DNA sequence: TGTGCCAGCAGCCCAAGCAACAATGAGCAGTTCTTC.